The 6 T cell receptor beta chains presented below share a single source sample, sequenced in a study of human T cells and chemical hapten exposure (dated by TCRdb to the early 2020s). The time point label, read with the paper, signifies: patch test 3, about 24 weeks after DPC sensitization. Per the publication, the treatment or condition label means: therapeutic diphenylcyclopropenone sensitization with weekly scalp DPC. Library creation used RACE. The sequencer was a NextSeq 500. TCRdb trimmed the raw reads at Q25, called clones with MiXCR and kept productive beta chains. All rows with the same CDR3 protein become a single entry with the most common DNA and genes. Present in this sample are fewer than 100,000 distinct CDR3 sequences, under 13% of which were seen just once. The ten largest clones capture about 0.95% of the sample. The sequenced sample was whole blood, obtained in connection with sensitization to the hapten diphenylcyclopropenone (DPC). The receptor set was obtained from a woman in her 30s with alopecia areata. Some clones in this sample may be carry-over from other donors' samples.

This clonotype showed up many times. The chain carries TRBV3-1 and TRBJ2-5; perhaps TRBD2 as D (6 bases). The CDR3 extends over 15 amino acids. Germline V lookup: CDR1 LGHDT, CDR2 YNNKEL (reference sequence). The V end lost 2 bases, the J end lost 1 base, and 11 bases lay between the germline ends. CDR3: CASSQTREAQETQYF. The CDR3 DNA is TGTGCCAGCAGCCAAACAAGGGAGGCCCAAGAGACCCAGTACTTC.

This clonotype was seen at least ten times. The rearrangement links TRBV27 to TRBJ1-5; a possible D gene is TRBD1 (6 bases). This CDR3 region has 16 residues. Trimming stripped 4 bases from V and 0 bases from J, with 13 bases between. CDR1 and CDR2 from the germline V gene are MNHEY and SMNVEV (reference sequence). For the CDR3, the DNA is TGTGCCAGCAGTTCTCTTTCGACAGGTAGCAATCAGCCCCAGCATTTT. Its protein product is CASSSLSTGSNQPQHF.

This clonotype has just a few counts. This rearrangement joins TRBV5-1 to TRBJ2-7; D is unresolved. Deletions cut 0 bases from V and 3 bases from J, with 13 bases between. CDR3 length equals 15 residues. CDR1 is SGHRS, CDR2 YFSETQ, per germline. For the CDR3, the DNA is TGCGCCAGCAGCTTGGTATCGGGCAGTGTCTACGAGCAGTACTTC. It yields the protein CASSLVSGSVYEQYF.

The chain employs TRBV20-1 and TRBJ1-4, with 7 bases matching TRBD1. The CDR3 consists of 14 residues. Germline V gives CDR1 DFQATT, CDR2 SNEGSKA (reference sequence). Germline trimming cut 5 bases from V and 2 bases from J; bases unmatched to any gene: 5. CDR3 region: CSAFEGATNEKLFF. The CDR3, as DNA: TGCAGTGCTTTCGAGGGGGCCACTAATGAAAAACTGTTTTTT.

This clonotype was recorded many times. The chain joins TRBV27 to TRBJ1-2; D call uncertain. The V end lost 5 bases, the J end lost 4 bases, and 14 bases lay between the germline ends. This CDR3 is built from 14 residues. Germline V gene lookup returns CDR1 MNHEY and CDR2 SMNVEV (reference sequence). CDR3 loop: CASSPDGTGYGYTF. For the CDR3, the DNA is TGTGCCAGCAGTCCTGACGGAACGGGCTATGGCTACACCTTC.

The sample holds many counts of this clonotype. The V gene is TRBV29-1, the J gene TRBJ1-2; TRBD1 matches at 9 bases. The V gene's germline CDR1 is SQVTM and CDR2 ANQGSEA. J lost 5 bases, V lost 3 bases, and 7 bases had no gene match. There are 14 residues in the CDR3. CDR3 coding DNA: TGCAGCGTTGACGAGGACAGGGGCTTTTATGGCTACACCTTC. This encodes CSVDEDRGFYGYTF.